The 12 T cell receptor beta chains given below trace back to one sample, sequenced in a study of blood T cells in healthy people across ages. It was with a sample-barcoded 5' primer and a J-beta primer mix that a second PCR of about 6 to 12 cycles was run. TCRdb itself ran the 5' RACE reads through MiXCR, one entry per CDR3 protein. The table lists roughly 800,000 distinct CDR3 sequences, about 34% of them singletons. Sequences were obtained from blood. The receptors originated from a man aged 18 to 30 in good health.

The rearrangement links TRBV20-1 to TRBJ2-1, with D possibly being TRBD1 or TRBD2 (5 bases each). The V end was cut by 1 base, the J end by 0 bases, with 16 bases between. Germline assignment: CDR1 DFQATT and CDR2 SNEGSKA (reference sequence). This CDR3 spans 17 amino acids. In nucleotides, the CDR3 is TGCAGTGCTAGAGGAATTAGCGTGGGGGACTCCTACAATGAGCAGTTCTTC. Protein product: CSARGISVGDSYNEQFF.

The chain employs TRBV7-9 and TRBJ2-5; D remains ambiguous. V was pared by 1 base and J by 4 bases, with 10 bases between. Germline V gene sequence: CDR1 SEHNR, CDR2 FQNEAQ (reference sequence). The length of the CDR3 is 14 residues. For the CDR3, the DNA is TGTGCCAGCAGCTTAGTTCTGGTCGGAGAGACCCAGTACTTC. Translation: CASSLVLVGETQYF. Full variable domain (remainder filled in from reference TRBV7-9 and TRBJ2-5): DTGVSQNPRHKITKRGQNVTFRCDPISEHNRLYWYRQTLGQGPEFLTYFQNEAQLEKSRLLSDRFSAERPKGSFSTLEIQRTEQGDSAMYLCASSLVLVGETQYFGPGTRLLVL.

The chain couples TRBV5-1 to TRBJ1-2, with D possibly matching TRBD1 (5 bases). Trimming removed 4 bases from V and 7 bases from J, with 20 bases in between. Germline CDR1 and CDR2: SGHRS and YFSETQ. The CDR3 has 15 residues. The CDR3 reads CASSRQPILGSGYTF. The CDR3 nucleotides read TGCGCCAGCAGCCGACAGCCTATCTTGGGTTCTGGCTACACCTTC.

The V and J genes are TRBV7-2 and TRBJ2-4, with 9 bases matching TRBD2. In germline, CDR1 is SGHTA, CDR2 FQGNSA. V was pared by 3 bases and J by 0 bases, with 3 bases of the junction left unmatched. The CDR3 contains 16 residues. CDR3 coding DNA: TGTGCCAGCAGCTTCGCGGGGGGGCTAGCCAAAAACATTCAGTACTTC. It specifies CASSFAGGLAKNIQYF.

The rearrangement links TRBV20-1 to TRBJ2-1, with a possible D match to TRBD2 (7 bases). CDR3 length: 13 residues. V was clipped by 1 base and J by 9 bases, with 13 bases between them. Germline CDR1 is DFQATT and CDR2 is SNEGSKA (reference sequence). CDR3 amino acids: CSARVGGAGEQFF. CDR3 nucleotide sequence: TGCAGTGCTAGAGTTGGGGGGGCGGGTGAGCAGTTCTTC.

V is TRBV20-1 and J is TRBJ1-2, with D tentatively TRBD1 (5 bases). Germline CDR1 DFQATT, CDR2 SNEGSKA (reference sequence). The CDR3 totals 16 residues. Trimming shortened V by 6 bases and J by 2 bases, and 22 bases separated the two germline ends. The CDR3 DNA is TGCAGTGCGAGGGGTCGGCTCGACACCTTCAACTATGGCTACACCTTC. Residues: CSARGRLDTFNYGYTF.

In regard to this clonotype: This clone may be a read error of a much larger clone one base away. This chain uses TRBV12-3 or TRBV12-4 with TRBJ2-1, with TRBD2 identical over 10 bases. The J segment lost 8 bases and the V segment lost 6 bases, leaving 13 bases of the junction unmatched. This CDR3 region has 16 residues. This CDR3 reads CASSPLLAGDFDEQFF. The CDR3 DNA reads TGTGCCAGCAGCCCTCTCCTAGCGGGGGACTTCGATGAGCAGTTCTTC.

The chain's CDR3 is CRTSGDYNEQFF. CDR3 DNA: TGCAGGACTAGCGGGGACTACAATGAGCAGTTCTTC. The V and J genes are TRBV20-1 and TRBJ2-1; 11 bases fit TRBD2. Germline CDR1 reads DFQATT; CDR2 reads SNEGSKA (reference sequence). The CDR3 is made up of 12 amino acids.

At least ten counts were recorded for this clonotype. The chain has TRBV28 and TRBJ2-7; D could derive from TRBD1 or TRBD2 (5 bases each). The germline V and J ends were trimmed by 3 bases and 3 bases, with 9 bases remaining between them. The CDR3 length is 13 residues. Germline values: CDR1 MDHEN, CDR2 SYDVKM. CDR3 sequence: CASSLGVGYEQYF. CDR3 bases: TGTGCCAGCAGTTTGGGGGTGGGCTACGAGCAGTACTTC.

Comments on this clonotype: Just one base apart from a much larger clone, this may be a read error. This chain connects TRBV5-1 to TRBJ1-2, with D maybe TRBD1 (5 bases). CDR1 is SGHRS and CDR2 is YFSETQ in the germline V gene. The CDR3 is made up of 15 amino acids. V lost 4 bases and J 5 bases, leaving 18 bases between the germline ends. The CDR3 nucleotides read TGCGCCAGCAGCCCCGGAGGACGGAAGGGGTATGGCTACACCTTC. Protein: CASSPGGRKGYGYTF.

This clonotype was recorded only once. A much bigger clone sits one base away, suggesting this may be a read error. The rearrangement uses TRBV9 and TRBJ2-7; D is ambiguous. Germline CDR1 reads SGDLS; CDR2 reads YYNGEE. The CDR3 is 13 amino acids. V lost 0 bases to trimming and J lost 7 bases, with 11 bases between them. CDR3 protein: CASSVGLTNEQYF. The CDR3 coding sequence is TGTGCCAGCAGCGTAGGTCTTACCAATGAGCAGTACTTC.

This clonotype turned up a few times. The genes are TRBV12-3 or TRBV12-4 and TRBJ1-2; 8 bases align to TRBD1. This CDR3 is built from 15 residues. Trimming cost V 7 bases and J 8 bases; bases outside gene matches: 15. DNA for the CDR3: TGTGCCAGCACCGCCCGGACAGGGACGTTGAAGGGCTACACCTTC. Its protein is CASTARTGTLKGYTF.